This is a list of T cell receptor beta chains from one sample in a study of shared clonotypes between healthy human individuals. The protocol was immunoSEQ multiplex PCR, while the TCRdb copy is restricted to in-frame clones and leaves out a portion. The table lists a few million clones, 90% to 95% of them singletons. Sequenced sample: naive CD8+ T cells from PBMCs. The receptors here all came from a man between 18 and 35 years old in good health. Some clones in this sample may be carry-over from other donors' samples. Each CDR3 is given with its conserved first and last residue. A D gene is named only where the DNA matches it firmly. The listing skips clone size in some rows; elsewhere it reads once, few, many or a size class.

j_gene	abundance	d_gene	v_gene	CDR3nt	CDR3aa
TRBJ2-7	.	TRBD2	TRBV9	TGTGCCAGCAGCGTAGATTGGGGACTAGCGAGCTACGAGCAGTACTTC	CASSVDWGLASYEQYF
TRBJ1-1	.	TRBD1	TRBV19	TGTGCCAGTAGTTCGACAGGGGGCGCGAACACTGAAGCTTTCTTT	CASSSTGGANTEAFF
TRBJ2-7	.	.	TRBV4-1	TGCGCCAGCAGCCCACTTACAGAAGTACCATCCTACGAGCAGTACTTC	CASSPLTEVPSYEQYF
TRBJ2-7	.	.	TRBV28	TGTGCCAGCAGTTTAAGCGTGCGGGGATCCGAGCAGTACTTC	CASSLSVRGSEQYF
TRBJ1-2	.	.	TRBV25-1	TGTGCCAGCTGGACAGTCTATGGCTACACCTTC	CASWTVYGYTF
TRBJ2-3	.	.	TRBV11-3	TGTGCCAGCAGCTTAGGAAGCGGGAGCACAGATACGCAGTATTTT	CASSLGSGSTDTQYF
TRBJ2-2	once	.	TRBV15	TGTGCCACCAGCAGACGGGGGAACGACGCCGGGGAGCTGTTTTTT	CATSRRGNDAGELFF
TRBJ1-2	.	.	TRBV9	TGTGCCAGCAGCGTAGCGGGGGCCCCCCACTATGGCTACACCTTC	CASSVAGAPHYGYTF
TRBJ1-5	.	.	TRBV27	TGTGCCAGCAGTTTAAGGTCGGGAGTAGTGCAGCCCCAGCATTTT	CASSLRSGVVQPQHF
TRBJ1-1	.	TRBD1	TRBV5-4	TGTGCCAGCACCGGGACAGTCTTTCGGAACACTGAAGCTTTCTTT	CASTGTVFRNTEAFF
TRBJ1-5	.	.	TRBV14	TGTGCCAGCAGCCCGTCGGGGATTATCCCTCAGCCCCAGCATTTT	CASSPSGIIPQPQHF
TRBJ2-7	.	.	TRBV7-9	TGTGCCAGCAGCCCTCCGAGTACCTCCTACGAGCAGTACTTC	CASSPPSTSYEQYF
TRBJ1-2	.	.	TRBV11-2	TGTGCCAGCAGCTCCGCCAGTGGGACTCTATGGGGCTACACCTTC	CASSSASGTLWGYTF
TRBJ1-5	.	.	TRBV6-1	TGTGCCAGCAGTGATTACCGGTCTAGCAATCAGCCCCAGCATTTT	CASSDYRSSNQPQHF
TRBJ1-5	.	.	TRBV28	TGTGCCAGCAGTTCGAAGTTGGGACGGGGGTTCAATCAGCCCCAGCATTTT	CASSSKLGRGFNQPQHF
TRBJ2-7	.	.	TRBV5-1	TGCGCCAGCAGCTTGGAGTTATACGAGCAGTACTTC	CASSLELYEQYF
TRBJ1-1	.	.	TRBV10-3	TGTGCCATCAGTGAGAAGGGCCCGCACATGAACACTGAAGCTTTCTTT	CAISEKGPHMNTEAFF
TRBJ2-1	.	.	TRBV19	TGTGCCAGTAGTCCGGGGAGTAGGGACTGGGTCTCCTACAATGAGCAGTTCTTC	CASSPGSRDWVSYNEQFF
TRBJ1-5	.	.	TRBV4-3	TGCGCCAGCAGCCAAGATCGGCACAGCAACTATCAGCCCCAGCATTTT	CASSQDRHSNYQPQHF
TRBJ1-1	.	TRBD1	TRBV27	TGTGCCAGCAGTTTAGTTGGGACAGCTCGGCGGGAAGCTTTCTTT	CASSLVGTARREAFF
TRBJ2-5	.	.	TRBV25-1	TGTGCCAGCAGTGGTCTCCGTAGAGGGTCCCAAGAGACCCAGTACTTC	CASSGLRRGSQETQYF
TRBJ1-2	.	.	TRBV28	TGTGCCAGCAGTTTAGACGCCTCCGAATATGGCTACACCTTC	CASSLDASEYGYTF
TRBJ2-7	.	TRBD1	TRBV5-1	TGCGCCAGCAGCCCGGGGACAGGTTTCCAAGTTGTCCACGAGCAGTACTTC	CASSPGTGFQVVHEQYF
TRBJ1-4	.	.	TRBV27	TGTGCCAGCAGTGCTTATCGTGGGACGGAGACGGATGAAAAACTGTTTTTT	CASSAYRGTETDEKLFF
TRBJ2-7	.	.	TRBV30	TGTGCCTGGAGCGCTACCTACGAGCAGTACTTC	CAWSATYEQYF
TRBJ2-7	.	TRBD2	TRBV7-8	TGTGCCAGCAGCTTAGCGACTAGCGGGAGTCATTACGAGCAGTACTTC	CASSLATSGSHYEQYF
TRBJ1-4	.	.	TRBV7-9	TGTGCCAGCAGCTCTCGGGGCTGGACTAATGAAAAACTGTTTTTT	CASSSRGWTNEKLFF
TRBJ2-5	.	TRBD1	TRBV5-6	TGTGCCAGCAGCTACTCCCCGCATCAGGGGGCTACCCAGTACTTC	CASSYSPHQGATQYF
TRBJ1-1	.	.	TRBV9	TGTGCCAGCAGCGCGTCACAGGGTCCTTCAGCTGAAGCTTTCTTT	CASSASQGPSAEAFF